Following are 17 T cell receptor beta chains from one sample sequenced in a study of cytomegalovirus exposure and HLA in healthy donors. The PCR ran on 60 Vbeta and 13 Jbeta primers. Method: immunoSEQ multiplex PCR; TCRdb's copy keeps in-frame clones and lacks some. This sample carries 200,000 to 250,000 clones, about 77% of them seen once, and the ten largest clones take about 1.9%. Specimen: PBMCs. All receptors derive from a young woman in good health and CMV-seronegative.

The chain uses TRBV30 and TRBJ1-5; weak D call: TRBD1 (5 bases). CDR3 length equals 13 residues. Germline V CDR1 and CDR2: GTSNPN, SVGIG (reference sequence). V was shortened by 2 bases and J by 7 bases, with 12 bases between the two germline ends. The CDR3 loop is CAWSKGAGQPQHF. Here the CDR3 DNA reads TGTGCCTGGAGTAAAGGGGCTGGCCAGCCCCAGCATTTT. Combining the CDR3 with reference TRBV30 and TRBJ1-5 gives the whole variable domain SQTIHQWPATLVQPVGSPLSLECTVEGTSNPNLYWYRQAAGRGLQLLFYSVGIGQISSEVPQNLSASRPQDRQFILSSKKLLLSDSGFYLCAWSKGAGQPQHFGDGTRLSIL.

In its sample, this clone was seen a few times. The CDR3 protein is CASSPVRGNNNEQFF. The CDR3 coding sequence is TGTGCCAGCTCACCAGTACGCGGGAATAACAATGAGCAGTTCTTC. This chain connects TRBV18 to TRBJ2-1; D may be TRBD2 (6 bases). The V gene's germline CDR1 is KGHSH and CDR2 LQKENI. This CDR3 has 15 amino acids. The V end lost 2 bases, the J end lost 5 bases, and 13 bases lay between the germline ends.

Concerning this clone itself: Other DNA sequences in the same sample also yield this CDR3. The chain carries TRBV7-9 and TRBJ2-5; D is undetermined. CDR1 is SEHNR and CDR2 is FQNEAQ in the germline V gene (reference sequence). The CDR3 has 15 residues. The V and J ends lost 1 base and 3 bases respectively, with 12 bases between them. CDR3 region: CASSLGLHEEETQYF. The DNA for the CDR3 is TGTGCCAGCAGCTTAGGTCTTCATGAGGAAGAGACCCAGTACTTC.

This chain joins TRBV27 and TRBJ2-7, with a weak D call TRBD1 (5 bases). The CDR3 extends over 13 amino acids. CDR1 is MNHEY, CDR2 SMNVEV, per germline (reference sequence). Trimming cost V 4 bases and J 5 bases, with 12 bases left between them. The CDR3 sequence is CASSWGGLDEQYF. The CDR3, as DNA: TGTGCCAGCAGTTGGGGCGGCCTGGACGAGCAGTACTTC.

The V gene is TRBV6-1, the J gene TRBJ1-1; D unclear. The length of the CDR3 is 14 residues. Per germline, CDR1 MNHNS and CDR2 SASEGT. V was clipped by 5 bases and J by 4 bases, with 14 bases between them. CDR3 amino acids: CASSQYSVGTEAFF. The CDR3 bases are TGTGCCAGCAGTCAATATAGCGTGGGCACTGAAGCTTTCTTT.

Here the CDR3 DNA reads TGCGCCAGCAGCTTGCGACAAATGAACACTGAAGCTTTCTTT. Amino acids: CASSLRQMNTEAFF. The V call is TRBV5-1, the J call TRBJ1-1; D remains unclear. Germline CDR1 is SGHRS and CDR2 is YFSETQ. V was cut by 1 base and J by 0 bases, with 7 bases left in between. This CDR3 contains 14 residues.

In its sample, this clone was seen a few times. The chain employs TRBV6-5 and TRBJ2-1, with a possible D match to TRBD2 (6 bases). The V end was cut by 0 bases, the J end by 16 bases, with 16 bases between. The germline V gene has CDR1 MNHEY and CDR2 SVGAGI. This CDR3 has 13 residues. DNA of the CDR3: TGTGCCAGCAGTTACTCGCTAGCGTCCAGGTGCTTCTTC. It codes for CASSYSLASRCFF.

The chain is built from TRBV5-1 and TRBJ1-1; TRBD1 might be the D (6 bases). Germline V gives CDR1 SGHRS, CDR2 YFSETQ. V dropped 3 bases and J dropped 6 bases, with 21 bases sitting between them. The CDR3 contains 16 residues. The CDR3 DNA reads TGCGCCAGCAGCTGGACTCCCACAGGGATCAGGTCTGAAGCTTTCTTT. Its protein is CASSWTPTGIRSEAFF.

As regards this clone: One end of the junction varies from germline; a read error may be responsible. DNA for the CDR3: TGTTCCAGCAGCATGACATCACCTGAAGCTTTCTTT. Its protein is CSSSMTSPEAFF. This sequence joins TRBV7-9 and TRBJ1-1; D call uncertain. CDR3 length: 12 residues. Germline V gene sequence: CDR1 SEHNR, CDR2 FQNEAQ (reference sequence).

About this clone: This sample also contains other DNA sequences that code for the same CDR3. The rearrangement links TRBV7-9 to TRBJ1-5; 8 bases are a match to TRBD1. V was clipped by 2 bases and J by 1 base; unmatched bases: 1. The length of the CDR3 is 15 residues. Germline lookup yields CDR1 SEHNR and CDR2 FQNEAQ (reference sequence). The CDR3 sequence is CASSLTGGSNQPQHF. CDR3 bases: TGTGCCAGCAGCTTAACAGGGGGGAGCAATCAGCCCCAGCATTTT.

This chain joins TRBV30 and TRBJ2-5; D is perhaps TRBD1 (6 bases). CDR3 length: 11 amino acids. CDR1 GTSNPN and CDR2 SVGIG come from the germline V gene (reference sequence). Written as DNA, the CDR3 is TGTGCAAGACAGGTTGGGGAGACCCAGTACTTC. Translated: CARQVGETQYF.

The chain recombines TRBV4-1 with TRBJ1-5; the match to TRBD1 covers 7 bases. Germline lookup yields CDR1 MGHRA and CDR2 YSYEKL. J was trimmed by 7 bases and V by 1 base; bases with no gene match: 7. The CDR3 runs 15 residues. CDR3 region: CASSQADRTGQPQHF. The CDR3 DNA reads as TGCGCCAGCAGCCAAGCGGACAGGACTGGCCAGCCCCAGCATTTT.

V and J are TRBV5-6 and TRBJ2-2; TRBD2 matches 13 bases. The CDR3 extends over 17 amino acids. Trimming took 4 bases from V and 7 from J; bases not matched to a gene: 10. The germline gives CDR1 SGHDT, CDR2 YYEEEE. The CDR3 sequence: CASSLGLAGVEDGELFF. The DNA for the CDR3 is TGTGCCAGCAGCCTAGGACTAGCGGGGGTAGAGGACGGGGAGCTGTTTTTT.

The V call is TRBV16, the J call TRBJ1-6; 7 bases match TRBD1. This CDR3 spans 16 amino acids. V shed 3 bases, J shed 7 bases, and the junction held 9 bases outside the gene matches. Per the germline V gene, CDR1 is KGHSY and CDR2 is FQNENV. The CDR3, as DNA: TGTGCCAGCAGCCACAATGACAGGGTTCTGAATTCACCCCTCCACTTT. Translating gives CASSHNDRVLNSPLHF.

Turning to this clone: The junction shows a germline mismatch at one end, possibly a read error. This sequence joins TRBV7-9 and TRBJ1-3, with D tentatively TRBD1 (5 bases). CDR3 length equals 17 residues. Germline CDR1 is SEHNR and CDR2 is FQNEAQ (reference sequence). CDR3 sequence (DNA): TGTTCCAGCAGCACCGACGGGGGTCCACTCTCTGGAAACACCATATATTTT. It yields the protein CSSSTDGGPLSGNTIYF.

The chain has TRBV10-3 and TRBJ2-1, with TRBD1 as a possible D gene (5 bases). Germline-derived CDR1 and CDR2 are ENHRY and SYGVKD. CDR3 size: 13 residues. Trimming shortened V by 2 bases and J by 10 bases, and 12 bases separated the two germline ends. The CDR3 protein is CAISETVQGEQFF. The CDR3 DNA follows: TGTGCCATCAGTGAGACGGTCCAGGGCGAGCAGTTCTTC.

The rearrangement uses TRBV19 and TRBJ1-4; D gene uncertain. The CDR3 loop spans 13 amino acids. Germline V gives CDR1 LNHDA, CDR2 SQIVND (reference sequence). V lost 1 base, J lost 8 bases, and 8 bases lay in between. CDR3 in DNA: TGTGCCAGTAGTATAGGGGTTAGCGAAAAACTGTTTTTT. Translated, it gives CASSIGVSEKLFF. The full variable domain, in which reference TRBV19 and TRBJ1-4 provide the parts outside the CDR3, is DGGITQSPKYLFRKEGQNVTLSCEQNLNHDAMYWYRQDPGQGLRLIYYSQIVNDFQKGDIAEGYSVSREKKESFPLTVTSAQKNPTAFYLCASSIGVSEKLFFGSGTQLSVL.